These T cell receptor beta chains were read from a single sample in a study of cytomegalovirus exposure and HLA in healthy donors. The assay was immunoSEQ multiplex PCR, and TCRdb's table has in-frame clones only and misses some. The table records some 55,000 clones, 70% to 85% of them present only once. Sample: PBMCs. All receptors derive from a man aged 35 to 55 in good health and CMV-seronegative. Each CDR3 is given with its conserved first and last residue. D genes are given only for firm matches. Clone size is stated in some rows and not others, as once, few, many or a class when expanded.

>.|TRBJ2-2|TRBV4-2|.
CASSQYPVGDTITGELFF
TGTGCCAGCAGCCAATACCCGGTGGGGGACACTATTACCGGGGAGCTGTTTTTT
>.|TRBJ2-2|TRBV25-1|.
CATGKNTGELFF
TGTGCGACTGGAAAGAACACCGGGGAGCTGTTTTTT
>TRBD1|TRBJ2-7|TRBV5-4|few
CASNLNNLDRGQSEQYF
TGTGCCAGCAACCTTAACAACTTGGACAGGGGGCAGTCCGAGCAGTACTTC
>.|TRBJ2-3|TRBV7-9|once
CASRGGVRSFDTQYF
TGTGCCAGCAGAGGGGGGGTCCGCTCGTTTGATACGCAGTATTTT
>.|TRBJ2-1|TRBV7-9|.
CASSLASLVNEQFF
TGTGCCAGCAGTCTAGCGTCTCTGGTCAATGAGCAGTTCTTC
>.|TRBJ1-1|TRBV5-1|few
CASSLDRATEAFF
TGCGCCAGCAGCTTGGACAGGGCCACTGAAGCTTTCTTT
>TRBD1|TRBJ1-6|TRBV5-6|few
CASSRRDSSLLSPLHF
TGTGCCAGCAGCAGAAGGGACAGTTCTTTACTTTCACCCCTCCACTTT
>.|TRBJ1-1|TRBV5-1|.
CASSLDMNTEAFF
TGCGCCAGCAGCTTGGACATGAACACTGAAGCTTTCTTT
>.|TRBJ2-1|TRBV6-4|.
CASSDSAVTPNNNEQFF
TGTGCCAGCAGTGACTCCGCGGTTACCCCAAATAACAATGAGCAGTTCTTC
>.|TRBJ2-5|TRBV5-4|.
CASSSKKTGQETQYF
TGTGCCAGCAGCTCGAAGAAAACAGGGCAAGAGACCCAGTACTTC
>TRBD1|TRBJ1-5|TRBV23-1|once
CASSTKTTGQGPKDSNQPQHF
TGCGCCAGCAGCACAAAAACAACGGGACAGGGGCCCAAAGATAGCAATCAGCCCCAGCATTTT
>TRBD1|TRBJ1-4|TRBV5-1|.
CASSPGQGTATNEKLFF
TGCGCCAGCAGCCCGGGACAGGGGACCGCAACTAATGAAAAACTGTTTTTT
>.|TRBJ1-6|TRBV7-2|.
CASSQSARSPLHF
TGTGCCAGCAGCCAGAGCGCGAGGTCACCCCTCCACTTT
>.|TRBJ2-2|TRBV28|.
CASSFLSGELFF
TGTGCCAGCAGTTTTTTATCCGGGGAGCTGTTTTTT
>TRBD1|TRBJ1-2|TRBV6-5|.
CASRRTGGGYGYTF
TGTGCCAGCAGGCGGACAGGCGGCGGCTATGGCTACACCTTC
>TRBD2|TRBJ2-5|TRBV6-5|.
CASSYVAGKSETQYF
TGTGCCAGCAGTTACGTAGCGGGGAAGTCGGAGACCCAGTACTTC
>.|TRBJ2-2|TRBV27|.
CASSPRRAEGVNTGELFF
TGTGCCAGCAGTCCCAGACGGGCGGAAGGGGTAAACACCGGGGAGCTGTTTTTT
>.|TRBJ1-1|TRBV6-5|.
CASSYSARNTEAFF
TGTGCCAGCAGTTACTCGGCAAGGAACACTGAAGCTTTCTTT
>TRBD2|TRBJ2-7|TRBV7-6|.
CASSLGGLAGTSYEQYF
TGTGCCAGCAGCTTAGGTGGACTAGCGGGGACGTCCTACGAGCAGTACTTC
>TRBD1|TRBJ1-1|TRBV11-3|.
CASSFLGQGNTEAFF
TGTGCCAGCAGCTTCTTAGGACAGGGGAACACTGAAGCTTTCTTT
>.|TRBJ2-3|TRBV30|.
CAWDLGAYFTDTQYF
TGTGCCTGGGACCTCGGAGCCTATTTCACAGATACGCAGTATTTT
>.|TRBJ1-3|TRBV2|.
CASRIKQSSGNTIYF
TGTGCCAGCAGGATTAAACAGAGCTCTGGAAACACCATATATTTT
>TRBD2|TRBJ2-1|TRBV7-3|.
CASSPAGGPYNEQFF
TGTGCCAGCAGCCCTGCGGGGGGGCCCTACAATGAGCAGTTCTTC
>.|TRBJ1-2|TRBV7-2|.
CASSQVNYGYTF
TGTGCCAGCAGCCAGGTTAACTATGGCTACACCTTC
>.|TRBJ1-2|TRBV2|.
CASRANYGYTF
TGTGCCAGCAGAGCAAACTATGGCTACACCTTC
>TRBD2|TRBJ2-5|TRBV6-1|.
CASSLSSGGQETQYF
TGTGCCAGCAGTTTATCTAGCGGGGGCCAAGAGACCCAGTACTTC
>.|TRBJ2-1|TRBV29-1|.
CSGRLYKAYNEQFF
TGCAGCGGAAGACTCTATAAGGCCTACAATGAGCAGTTCTTC
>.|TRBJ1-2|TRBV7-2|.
CASSLDGRNYGYTF
TGTGCCAGCAGCTTAGATGGCAGAAATTATGGCTACACCTTC
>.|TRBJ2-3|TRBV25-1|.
CASSDQGMISTDTQYF
TGTGCCAGCAGTGACCAGGGGATGATTAGCACAGATACGCAGTATTTT
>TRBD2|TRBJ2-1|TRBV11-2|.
CASRTGLAASYNEQFF
TGTGCCAGCAGGACGGGACTAGCGGCCTCCTACAATGAGCAGTTCTTC
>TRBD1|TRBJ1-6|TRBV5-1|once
CASSLDRGRKGSPLHF
TGCGCCAGCAGCTTGGACAGGGGGCGAAAAGGTTCACCCCTCCACTTT
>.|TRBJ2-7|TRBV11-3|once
CASSPSVFYEQYF
TGTGCCAGCAGCCCCTCGGTGTTCTACGAGCAGTACTTC
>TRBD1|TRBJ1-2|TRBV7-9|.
CASSQLGQGPPNYGYTF
TGTGCCAGCAGCCAATTAGGACAGGGGCCTCCAAACTATGGCTACACCTTC
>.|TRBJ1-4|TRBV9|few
CASSGGLGEKLFF
TGTGCCAGCAGCGGAGGACTTGGGGAAAAACTGTTTTTT
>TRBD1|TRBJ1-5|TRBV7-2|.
CASSLQVTGGQPQHF
TGTGCCAGCAGCTTACAAGTCACAGGGGGTCAGCCCCAGCATTTT
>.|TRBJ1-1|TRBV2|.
CASQYIMADAEAFF
TGTGCCAGCCAATACATAATGGCAGATGCTGAAGCTTTCTTT
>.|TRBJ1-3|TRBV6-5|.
CASSYGGARSGNTIYF
TGTGCCAGCAGTTACGGGGGGGCGCGATCTGGAAACACCATATATTTT
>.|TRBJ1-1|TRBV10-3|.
CAIRGEVNTEAFF
TGTGCCATCAGGGGTGAGGTGAACACTGAAGCTTTCTTT
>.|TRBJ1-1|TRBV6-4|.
CASSSGRNTEAFF
TGTGCCAGCTCCTCAGGCCGGAACACTGAAGCTTTCTTT
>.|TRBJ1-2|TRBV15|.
CATSRDPRANYGYTF
TGTGCCACCAGCAGAGATCCGAGGGCTAACTATGGCTACACCTTC
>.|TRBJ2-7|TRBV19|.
CASSDGQSYEQYF
TGTGCCAGTAGTGATGGACAGTCCTACGAGCAGTACTTC
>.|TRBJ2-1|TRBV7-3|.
CASSPVGGFNEQFF
TGTGCCAGCAGCCCCGTAGGGGGTTTCAATGAGCAGTTCTTC